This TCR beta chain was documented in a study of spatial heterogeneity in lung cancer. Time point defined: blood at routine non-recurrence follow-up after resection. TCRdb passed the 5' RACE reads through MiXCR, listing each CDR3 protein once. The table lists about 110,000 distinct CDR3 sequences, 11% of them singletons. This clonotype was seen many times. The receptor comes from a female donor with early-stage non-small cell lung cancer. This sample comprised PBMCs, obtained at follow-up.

Here the CDR3 reads CSVGRQETQYF. In nucleotides, the CDR3 is TGCAGCGTTGGGAGACAAGAGACCCAGTACTTC. The chain joins TRBV29-1 to TRBJ2-5; D unclear. CDR1 and CDR2 (germline): SQVTM, ANQGSEA. Trimming cost V 4 bases and J 2 bases, with 5 bases left between them. The CDR3 spans 11 residues.